A single sample is the source of the 5 T cell receptor beta chains below, sequenced in a study of cytomegalovirus exposure and HLA in healthy donors. The PCR made use of 60 Vbeta and 13 Jbeta primers. Here immunoSEQ multiplex PCR was the method, and the copy in TCRdb shows in-frame clones only, minus some. The sample includes 60,000 to 70,000 clones. The sample taken for sequencing was PBMCs. All receptors come from a boy aged 10-17 years in good health and CMV-seronegative.

The J gene is TRBJ1-1, the V gene TRBV18, with TRBD1 as a possible D gene (6 bases). This CDR3 has 14 residues. Germline CDR1 reads KGHSH; CDR2 reads LQKENI. V gave up 0 bases and J gave up 7 bases, with 12 bases separating them. The CDR3 DNA reads TGTGCCAGCTCACCACCAACAGGGACGAGTGAAGCTTTCTTT. This gives the protein CASSPPTGTSEAFF.

This rearrangement joins TRBV5-1 to TRBJ2-7; TRBD2 matches 10 bases. Germline V lookup: CDR1 SGHRS, CDR2 YFSETQ. The CDR3 covers 17 residues. Trimming took 1 base from V and 3 from J; bases not matched to a gene: 10. The CDR3 reads CASSLSSSGGNGYEQYF. The CDR3 DNA sequence: TGCGCCAGCAGCTTGTCTAGTAGCGGGGGGAATGGCTACGAGCAGTACTTC.

V gene TRBV18 combines with J gene TRBJ1-4; 8 nucleotides align to TRBD1. Looked up from germline, CDR1 is KGHSH and CDR2 is LQKENI. The V and J ends lost 4 bases and 3 bases, in that order; junction bases with no gene match: 4. CDR3 length: 15 amino acids. The chain's CDR3 is CASSLRGQANEKLFF. CDR3 coding DNA: TGTGCCAGCTCACTAAGGGGACAGGCTAATGAAAAACTGTTTTTT. Together with reference TRBV18 and TRBJ1-4, the CDR3 gives the full variable domain: NAGVMQNPRHLVRRRGQEARLRCSPMKGHSHVYWYRQLPEEGLKFMVYLQKENIIDESGMPKERFSAEFPKEGPSILRIQQVVRGDSAAYFCASSLRGQANEKLFFGSGTQLSVL.

The rearrangement links TRBV9 to TRBJ1-2; 7 nucleotides align to TRBD1. The CDR3 totals 15 residues. Germline CDR1 SGDLS, CDR2 YYNGEE. The V gene end was trimmed by 1 base and the J gene end by 6 bases; junction bases not matched to a gene: 9. The CDR3 region has the DNA TGTGCCAGCAGCGTATATCAGGGGGGTCAAGATGGCTACACCTTC. As protein: CASSVYQGGQDGYTF.

The V gene is TRBV5-1, the J gene TRBJ2-2, with 7 positions matching TRBD2. The CDR3 covers 16 residues. The germline CDR1 and CDR2 sequences are SGHRS and YFSETQ. V shed 4 bases and J 1 base; nucleotides not matched to a gene: 7. CDR3 in DNA: TGCGCCAGCAGCCCCGGACTAGTTAGGAACACCGGGGAGCTGTTTTTT. Encoded protein: CASSPGLVRNTGELFF.